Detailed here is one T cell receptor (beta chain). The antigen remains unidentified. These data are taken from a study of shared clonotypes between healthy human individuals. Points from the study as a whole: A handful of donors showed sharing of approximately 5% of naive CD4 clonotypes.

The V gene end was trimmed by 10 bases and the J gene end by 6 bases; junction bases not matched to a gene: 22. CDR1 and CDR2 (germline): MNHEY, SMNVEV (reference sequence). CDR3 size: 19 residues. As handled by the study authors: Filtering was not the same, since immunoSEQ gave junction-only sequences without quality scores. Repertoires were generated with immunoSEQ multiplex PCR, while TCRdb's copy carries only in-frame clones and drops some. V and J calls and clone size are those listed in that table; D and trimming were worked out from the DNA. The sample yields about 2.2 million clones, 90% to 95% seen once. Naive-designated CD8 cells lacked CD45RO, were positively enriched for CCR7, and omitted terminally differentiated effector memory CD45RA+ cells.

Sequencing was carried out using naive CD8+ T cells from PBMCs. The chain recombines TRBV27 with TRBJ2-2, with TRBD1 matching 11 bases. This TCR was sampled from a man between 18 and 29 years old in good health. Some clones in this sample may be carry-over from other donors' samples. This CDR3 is CAITASRTGGRFYAGELFF. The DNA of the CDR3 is TGTGCCATTACAGCCAGCCGGACAGGGGGCCGCTTCTACGCCGGGGAGCTGTTTTTT.